This T cell receptor (beta chain) emerged from a study of cytomegalovirus exposure and HLA in healthy donors. Study information: There were 100 million to 120 million unique TCR beta sequences, drawn from about 180 million T cells, in an earlier analysis. Findings and limits, study-wide: Among immune exposure information, only CMV serostatus was available. The authors later found most CMV-associated TCR beta chains appeared HLA-restricted.

For this clone: No antigen is known for it.

With V trimmed by 3 bases and J by 4 bases, 8 bases remained unmatched. The CDR3 consists of 15 residues. Per germline, CDR1 SQVTM and CDR2 ANQGSEA. The PCR ran on 60 Vbeta and 13 Jbeta primers. Libraries were prepared by immunoSEQ multiplex PCR; TCRdb keeps only in-frame clonotypes and omits some of them. The sample carries around 190,000 clones, 85% recorded once. Sequencing used PBMCs. The sequence derives from a woman in her forties or fifties in good health and CMV-seronegative. The chain links TRBV29-1 to TRBJ1-2; TRBD1 matches 10 bases. This CDR3 is CSVEGKGQGSYGYTF. The DNA for the CDR3 is TGCAGCGTTGAGGGGAAGGGACAGGGGAGCTATGGCTACACCTTC. The full variable domain, its missing parts supplied by reference TRBV29-1 and TRBJ1-2, is SAVISQKPSRDICQRGTSLTIQCQVDSQVTMMFWYRQQPGQSLTLIATANQGSEATYESGFVIDKFPISRPNLTFSTLTVSNMSPEDSSIYLCSVEGKGQGSYGYTFGSGTRLTVV.